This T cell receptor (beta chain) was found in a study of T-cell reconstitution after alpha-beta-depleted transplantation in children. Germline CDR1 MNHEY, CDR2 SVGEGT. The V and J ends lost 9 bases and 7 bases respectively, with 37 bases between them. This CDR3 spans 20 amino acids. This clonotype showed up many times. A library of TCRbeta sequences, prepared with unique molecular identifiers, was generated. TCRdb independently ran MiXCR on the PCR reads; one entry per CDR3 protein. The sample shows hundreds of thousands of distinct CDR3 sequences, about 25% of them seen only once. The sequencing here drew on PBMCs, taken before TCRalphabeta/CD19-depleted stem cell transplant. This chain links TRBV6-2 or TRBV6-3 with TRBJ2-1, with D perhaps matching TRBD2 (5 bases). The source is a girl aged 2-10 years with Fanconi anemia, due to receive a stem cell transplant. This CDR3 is CASSPRVFAGLLLHSNEQFF. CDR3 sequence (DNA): TGTGCCAGTTCCCCAAGAGTGTTTGCCGGACTCCTCCTTCATTCAAATGAGCAGTTCTTC.